This T cell receptor beta chain is drawn from a study of human thymus T cells. Method: immunoSEQ multiplex PCR; TCRdb's copy keeps in-frame clones and lacks some. Counted here are some 50,000 clones, approximately 95% occurring once; the ten biggest clones make up approximately 0.15%. The origin of this receptor is a girl under two years old with a congenital heart defect but otherwise immunologically healthy. Sequences were obtained from blood.

In DNA form, the CDR3 reads TGCGCCAGCAGCCAAGATCTCGTGGGAGCGGGGTTGGAGACCCAGTACTTC. Amino acids: CASSQDLVGAGLETQYF. The chain employs TRBV4-1 and TRBJ2-5; 7 bases are shared with TRBD2. The ends lost 0 bases at V and 5 bases at J; junction bases unmatched: 12. The germline CDR1 and CDR2 sequences are MGHRA and YSYEKL. The CDR3 consists of 17 residues.